This TCR beta chain was profiled in a study of blood T cell repertoires in COVID-19. The CDR3 has 12 residues. The V and J ends lost 4 bases and 10 bases, in that order; junction bases with no gene match: 3. Germline V lookup: CDR1 SGHDN, CDR2 FVKESK. In the authors' methods: The assay estimated nucleated cells by amplifying reference gene primers. This table comes from immunoSEQ multiplex PCR, and its TCRdb copy is limited to in-frame clones, with some not included. The V and J calls and the clone size are those of that table, but D and trimming were determined from the DNA. The sample lists about 130,000 clones, roughly 77% occurring once. This clone was picked up one time.

Sequencing was done on a sample of peripheral blood. The sequence derives from a woman aged 70-85 years with COVID-19, enrolled during active disease. The chain recombines TRBV14 with TRBJ2-1; 8 positions agree with TRBD2. CDR3 coding DNA: TGTGCCAGCAGCCGGGGGACTAGAGAGCAGTTCTTC. Protein sequence: CASSRGTREQFF.